This section outlines one T cell receptor (beta chain) sequence together with its context. This sample is drawn from a study of monozygotic twins with inflammatory bowel disease. The CDR3 is 14 amino acids. Germline CDR1 is MNHNY and CDR2 is SVGAGI (reference sequence). An amount of about 4,000 ng of total RNA was used for each TCR library. Each CDR3 protein gets one entry in TCRdb, which reprocessed the 5' RACE reads and gives no DNA. This sample's clone table lists under 350,000 distinct CDR3 sequences. This clonotype was obtained from a human donor with ulcerative colitis or Crohn's disease, or a healthy co-twin of an affected twin (not recorded which). The rearrangement uses TRBV6-6 and TRBJ2-1; the D call from TCRdb, TRBD2, cannot be confirmed without DNA. What was sequenced was blood. The CDR3 sequence is CASEGAGGNNEQFF.